This T cell receptor beta chain was found in a study of T cell responses to AZD1222 COVID-19 vaccine. The protocol was immunoSEQ multiplex PCR, while the TCRdb copy is restricted to in-frame clones and leaves out a portion. The sample includes just under 90,000 clones, roughly 88% of them seen just once. Trimming left V 4 bases short and J 0 bases short, with 4 bases between. The CDR3 spans 13 residues. CDR1 and CDR2 from the germline V gene are ENHRY and SYGVKD. The clonotype originates from an adult in good health. This chain links TRBV10-3 with TRBJ1-5; D is unresolved. The material was peripheral blood, obtained on day 0 of AZD1222 vaccination. CDR3 sequence reads: CAISGDSNQPQHF. CDR3 coding DNA: TGTGCCATCAGTGGGGATAGCAATCAGCCCCAGCATTTT.